These 6 T cell receptor beta chains originate from one sample sequenced in a study of OX40 agonist ivuxolimab in advanced cancers. Sequenced by immunoSEQ multiplex PCR; TCRdb stores in-frame clones only, minus some. The sample has tens of thousands of clones, 88% seen once. The sequencing here drew on CD4+ or CD8+ T cells sorted from blood, taken in a trial of the OX40 agonist ivuxolimab. The source of these receptors is an adult with an advanced solid tumor such as melanoma, head and neck, liver or kidney cancer.

This chain connects TRBV7-2 to TRBJ2-7; D is perhaps TRBD1 (6 bases). Per germline, CDR1 SGHTA and CDR2 FQGNSA. V lost 5 bases, J lost 2 bases, and 10 bases lay in between. There are 13 residues in the CDR3. The CDR3 loop is CASSPTGTYEQYF. The CDR3 DNA reads TGTGCCAGCAGCCCGACAGGTACCTACGAGCAGTACTTC.

Here the CDR3 reads CASSPADEQFF. The CDR3 nucleotides are TGTGCCAGCAGCCCAGCGGATGAGCAGTTCTTC. The chain couples TRBV11-2 to TRBJ2-1, with D tentatively TRBD2 (5 bases). Germline V lookup: CDR1 SGHAT, CDR2 FQNNGV. CDR3 length equals 11 residues. V was trimmed by 5 bases and J by 8 bases, leaving 7 bases between them. The full variable domain, with the rest looked up from reference TRBV11-2 and TRBJ2-1, is EAGVAQSPRYKIIEKRQSVAFWCNPISGHATLYWYQQILGQGPKLLIQFQNNGVVDDSQLPKDRFSAERLKGVDSTLKIQPAKLEDSAVYLCASSPADEQFFGPGTRLTVL.

The chain uses TRBV11-2 and TRBJ1-6; D ambiguous. The CDR3 runs 14 residues. Germline V lookup: CDR1 SGHAT, CDR2 FQNNGV. V gave up 5 bases and J gave up 10 bases, with 15 bases separating them. The CDR3 DNA is TGTGCCAGCAGCCCCGGTAGCTTTTTGTCACCCCTCCACTTT. It translates to CASSPGSFLSPLHF.

The rearrangement joins TRBV7-9 to TRBJ1-6; TRBD1 matches at 7 bases. Germline V gene sequence: CDR1 SEHNR, CDR2 FQNEAQ (reference sequence). The CDR3 covers 14 residues. V lost 5 bases and J lost 6; bases outside the gene matches: 4. For the CDR3, the DNA is TGTGCCAGCAGCCCCGGGGACAGTAATTCACCCCTCCACTTT. As protein: CASSPGDSNSPLHF.

V gene TRBV11-2 combines with J gene TRBJ1-1; 8 nucleotides match TRBD1. The CDR3 totals 15 residues. Germline CDR1 SGHAT, CDR2 FQNNGV. The junction had 8 bases not matched to a gene; V was cut back by 4 bases and J by 4 bases. For the CDR3, the DNA is TGTGCCAGCAGCTCTCGGACAGGGTGGACCACTGAAGCTTTCTTT. It yields the protein CASSSRTGWTTEAFF.

In DNA, the CDR3 is TGTGCCAGCAGTTTAGGGACGGCCGGAAACACCATATATTTT. Residues: CASSLGTAGNTIYF. The chain carries TRBV6-5 and TRBJ1-3, with a tentative D call TRBD1 (5 bases). The CDR3 has 14 residues. Germline CDR1 reads MNHEY; CDR2 reads SVGAGI. V dropped 4 bases and J dropped 4 bases, with 11 bases sitting between them.